The 20 T cell receptor beta chains below were found in one sample sequenced in a study of cytomegalovirus exposure and HLA in healthy donors. It was with 60 Vbeta and 13 Jbeta primers that the PCR ran. Produced via immunoSEQ multiplex PCR; TCRdb's table is partial and in-frame only. The sample has more than 90,000 clones, just under 70% seen once. Sequences were obtained from PBMCs. The source is a man aged 45-60 years in good health and CMV-seronegative.

The V call is TRBV6-6, the J call TRBJ2-2; the D gene is possibly TRBD1 (6 bases). V lost 8 bases to trimming and J lost 10 bases, with 14 bases between them. The CDR3 covers 12 residues. Per germline, CDR1 MNHNY and CDR2 SVGAGI (reference sequence). This CDR3 is CASRPRGAELFF. CDR3 sequence (DNA): TGTGCCAGCCGCCCCAGGGGCGCGGAGCTGTTTTTT.

The rearrangement uses TRBV6-1 and TRBJ1-3; maybe TRBD1 (6 bases). This CDR3 region has 15 residues. Trimming left V 6 bases short and J 1 base short, with 13 bases between. CDR1 is MNHNS, CDR2 SASEGT, per germline. This CDR3 reads CASRVTGFSGNTIYF. DNA of the CDR3: TGTGCCAGCAGGGTTACAGGGTTTTCTGGAAACACCATATATTTT.

The V gene is TRBV5-1, the J gene TRBJ1-4; D is unresolved. V was trimmed by 0 bases and J by 8 bases, leaving 20 bases between them. Per the germline V gene, CDR1 is SGHRS and CDR2 is YFSETQ. The CDR3 extends over 17 amino acids. The CDR3 DNA follows: TGCGCCAGCAGCTTGGCGGGAAGCGGCTCTGGATGGGAAAAACTGTTTTTT. It encodes CASSLAGSGSGWEKLFF.

This clone came up a few times. The chain carries TRBV15 and TRBJ2-2; 9 bases fit TRBD2. The V gene's germline CDR1 is LNHNV and CDR2 YYDKDF (reference sequence). Trimming removed 3 bases from V and 7 bases from J; junction bases left unmatched: 3. CDR3 length equals 14 residues. CDR3 protein: CATSRKRGVGELFF. The CDR3 nucleotides are TGTGCCACCAGCAGGAAGCGGGGGGTCGGGGAGCTGTTTTTT.

The CDR3 DNA is TGTGCCAGCAGTGGGCTAGCGGGGGGGTTTGAGACCCAGTACTTC. Its translation: CASSGLAGGFETQYF. The chain recombines TRBV2 with TRBJ2-5; 12 positions match TRBD2. CDR1 is SNHLY and CDR2 is FYNNEI in the germline V gene. The CDR3 is 15 amino acids. V lost 4 bases and J lost 5; bases outside the gene matches: 5. Full variable domain (missing parts from reference TRBV2 and TRBJ2-5): EPEVTQTPSHQVTQMGQEVILRCVPISNHLYFYWYRQILGQKVEFLVSFYNNEISEKSEIFDDQFSVERPDGSNFTLKIRSTKLEDSAMYFCASSGLAGGFETQYFGPGTRLLVL.

This sequence joins TRBV15 and TRBJ2-1, with 14 bases identical to TRBD2. V shed 1 base, J shed 7 bases, and the junction held 6 bases outside the gene matches. Germline V CDR1 and CDR2: LNHNV, YYDKDF (reference sequence). The CDR3 runs 17 residues. The CDR3 region has the DNA TGTGCCACCAGCAGAGTAAGGACTAGCGGGGGGCCTAATGAGCAGTTCTTC. Its translation: CATSRVRTSGGPNEQFF.

In this sample, this clone turned up a few times. The rearrangement links TRBV11-1 to TRBJ2-7, with a possible D match to TRBD1 (6 bases). The CDR3 sequence is 13 residues long. The germline CDR1 and CDR2 sequences are SGHAT and FQDESV (reference sequence). With 0 bases removed from V and 10 bases from J, the gap between germline ends came to 13 bases. CDR3 amino acids: CASSLAETGRQYF. The CDR3, as DNA: TGTGCCAGCAGCTTAGCAGAGACAGGCCGACAGTACTTC.

The rearrangement joins TRBV5-4 to TRBJ2-2; tentative D call: TRBD2 (6 bases). There are 16 residues in the CDR3. The germline V gene encodes CDR1 SGHNT and CDR2 YYREEE (reference sequence). Trimming removed 3 bases at V and 1 base at J, with 13 bases between. The CDR3 DNA is TGTGCCAGCAGCTGGGCCGGGAGAGAGAACACCGGGGAGCTGTTTTTT. Translated: CASSWAGRENTGELFF.

The chain couples TRBV6-5 to TRBJ1-3; possibly TRBD1 for D (5 bases). V shed 2 bases and J shed 1 base, with 9 bases lying between them. The CDR3 totals 15 residues. CDR1 and CDR2 (germline): MNHEY, SVGAGI. CDR3 amino acids: CASSYTAGSGNTIYF. The CDR3, as DNA: TGTGCCAGCAGTTACACGGCAGGGTCTGGAAACACCATATATTTT.

The chain couples TRBV19 to TRBJ2-1; 11 nucleotides agree with TRBD2. The CDR3 is 17 amino acids. CDR1 is LNHDA and CDR2 is SQIVND in the germline V gene (reference sequence). V was clipped by 2 bases and J by 7 bases; unmatched bases: 10. CDR3 nucleotide sequence: TGTGCCAGTAGTATAAGGAGTACTAGCGGGGGACATAATGAGCAGTTCTTC. Its protein is CASSIRSTSGGHNEQFF.

V gene TRBV9 combines with J gene TRBJ2-3, with D maybe TRBD2 (6 bases). The V gene's germline CDR1 is SGDLS and CDR2 YYNGEE. Between the trimmed V and J ends, which lost 1 base and 0 bases, there was a span of 12 bases. There are 16 residues in the CDR3. Here the CDR3 DNA reads TGTGCCAGCAGCGTAATGCTAGCGACCAGCACAGATACGCAGTATTTT. Translation gives CASSVMLATSTDTQYF.

V usage is TRBV9 and J usage is TRBJ1-1; D is possibly TRBD1 (5 bases). The CDR3 covers 15 residues. V was pared by 0 bases and J by 0 bases, with 9 bases between. The germline gives CDR1 SGDLS, CDR2 YYNGEE. The CDR3 protein is CASSVVRGVNTEAFF. The CDR3 DNA is TGTGCCAGCAGCGTAGTTAGGGGTGTGAACACTGAAGCTTTCTTT.

The genes are TRBV19 and TRBJ1-2; tentatively, D is TRBD1 (6 bases). V shed 2 bases and J shed 2 bases, with 15 bases lying between them. Germline lookup yields CDR1 LNHDA and CDR2 SQIVND (reference sequence). The CDR3 is 16 residues long. The CDR3 protein is CASSISRAGVNYGYTF. CDR3 in DNA: TGTGCCAGTAGTATATCTAGGGCAGGGGTAAACTATGGCTACACCTTC. The full variable domain, rest sourced from reference TRBV19 and TRBJ1-2, is DGGITQSPKYLFRKEGQNVTLSCEQNLNHDAMYWYRQDPGQGLRLIYYSQIVNDFQKGDIAEGYSVSREKKESFPLTVTSAQKNPTAFYLCASSISRAGVNYGYTFGSGTRLTVV.

The chain has TRBV5-1 and TRBJ1-5; perhaps TRBD1 as D (5 bases). Germline values: CDR1 SGHRS, CDR2 YFSETQ. The CDR3 extends over 14 amino acids. V lost 3 bases, J lost 7 bases, and 14 bases lay in between. The CDR3 protein is CASSSEGTTQPQHF. CDR3 in DNA: TGCGCCAGCAGCTCAGAAGGGACTACCCAGCCCCAGCATTTT.

The chain carries TRBV5-6 and TRBJ2-2; D ambiguous. The length of the CDR3 is 15 residues. V was shortened by 3 bases and J by 6 bases, with 15 bases between the two germline ends. Germline V gene data show CDR1 as SGHDT and CDR2 as YYEEEE. The CDR3 loop is CASSSGGSRPGELFF. The CDR3 DNA follows: TGTGCCAGCAGCTCCGGCGGCAGTCGACCCGGGGAGCTGTTTTTT.

The chain uses TRBV5-4 and TRBJ2-5, with D possibly TRBD1 on 8 matching bases. Germline V gene data show CDR1 as SGHNT and CDR2 as YYREEE (reference sequence). V lost 4 bases and J lost 7, with 23 bases in between. The CDR3 runs 16 residues. The DNA of the CDR3 is TGTGCCAGCAGCACCCCAGGGGGCGGGGGTGACGGGACCCAGTACTTC. This sequence encodes CASSTPGGGGDGTQYF.

The chain joins TRBV2 to TRBJ2-3; 10 bases map to TRBD2. The ends lost 6 bases at V and 1 base at J; junction bases unmatched: 4. CDR1 SNHLY and CDR2 FYNNEI come from the germline V gene. The CDR3 loop spans 15 amino acids. Written as DNA, the CDR3 is TGTGCCAGCAGGGGCGGACTAGCGGGCACAGATACGCAGTATTTT. Its protein product is CASRGGLAGTDTQYF.

This clone was counted once. The gene calls are TRBV6-5 and TRBJ1-2; tentatively, D is TRBD1 (5 bases). Trimming pared 0 bases from V and 3 bases from J, leaving 11 bases between. The length of the CDR3 is 15 residues. Looked up from germline, CDR1 is MNHEY and CDR2 is SVGAGI. CDR3 protein: CASSYSIGVDYGYTF. As DNA, the CDR3 is TGTGCCAGCAGTTACTCCATAGGGGTTGACTATGGCTACACCTTC.

The rearrangement joins TRBV7-9 to TRBJ1-4; TRBD1 matches 7 bases. Per germline, CDR1 SEHNR and CDR2 FQNEAQ (reference sequence). The V segment lost 5 bases and the J segment 8 bases; nucleotides outside the gene matches: 8. The CDR3 runs to 14 residues. CDR3 DNA: TGTGCCAGCAGCGCCGACAGGGCGCAAGAAAAACTGTTTTTT. Its protein product is CASSADRAQEKLFF.

This clone occurred once. The chain couples TRBV6-5 to TRBJ2-5; TRBD2 aligns across 8 bases. The CDR3 contains 14 residues. V was pared by 6 bases and J by 5 bases, with 8 bases of the junction left unmatched. Germline V gives CDR1 MNHEY, CDR2 SVGAGI. CDR3 coding DNA: TGTGCCAGCAGAAACCCGGGACTAGAGGAGACCCAGTACTTC. This sequence encodes CASRNPGLEETQYF.